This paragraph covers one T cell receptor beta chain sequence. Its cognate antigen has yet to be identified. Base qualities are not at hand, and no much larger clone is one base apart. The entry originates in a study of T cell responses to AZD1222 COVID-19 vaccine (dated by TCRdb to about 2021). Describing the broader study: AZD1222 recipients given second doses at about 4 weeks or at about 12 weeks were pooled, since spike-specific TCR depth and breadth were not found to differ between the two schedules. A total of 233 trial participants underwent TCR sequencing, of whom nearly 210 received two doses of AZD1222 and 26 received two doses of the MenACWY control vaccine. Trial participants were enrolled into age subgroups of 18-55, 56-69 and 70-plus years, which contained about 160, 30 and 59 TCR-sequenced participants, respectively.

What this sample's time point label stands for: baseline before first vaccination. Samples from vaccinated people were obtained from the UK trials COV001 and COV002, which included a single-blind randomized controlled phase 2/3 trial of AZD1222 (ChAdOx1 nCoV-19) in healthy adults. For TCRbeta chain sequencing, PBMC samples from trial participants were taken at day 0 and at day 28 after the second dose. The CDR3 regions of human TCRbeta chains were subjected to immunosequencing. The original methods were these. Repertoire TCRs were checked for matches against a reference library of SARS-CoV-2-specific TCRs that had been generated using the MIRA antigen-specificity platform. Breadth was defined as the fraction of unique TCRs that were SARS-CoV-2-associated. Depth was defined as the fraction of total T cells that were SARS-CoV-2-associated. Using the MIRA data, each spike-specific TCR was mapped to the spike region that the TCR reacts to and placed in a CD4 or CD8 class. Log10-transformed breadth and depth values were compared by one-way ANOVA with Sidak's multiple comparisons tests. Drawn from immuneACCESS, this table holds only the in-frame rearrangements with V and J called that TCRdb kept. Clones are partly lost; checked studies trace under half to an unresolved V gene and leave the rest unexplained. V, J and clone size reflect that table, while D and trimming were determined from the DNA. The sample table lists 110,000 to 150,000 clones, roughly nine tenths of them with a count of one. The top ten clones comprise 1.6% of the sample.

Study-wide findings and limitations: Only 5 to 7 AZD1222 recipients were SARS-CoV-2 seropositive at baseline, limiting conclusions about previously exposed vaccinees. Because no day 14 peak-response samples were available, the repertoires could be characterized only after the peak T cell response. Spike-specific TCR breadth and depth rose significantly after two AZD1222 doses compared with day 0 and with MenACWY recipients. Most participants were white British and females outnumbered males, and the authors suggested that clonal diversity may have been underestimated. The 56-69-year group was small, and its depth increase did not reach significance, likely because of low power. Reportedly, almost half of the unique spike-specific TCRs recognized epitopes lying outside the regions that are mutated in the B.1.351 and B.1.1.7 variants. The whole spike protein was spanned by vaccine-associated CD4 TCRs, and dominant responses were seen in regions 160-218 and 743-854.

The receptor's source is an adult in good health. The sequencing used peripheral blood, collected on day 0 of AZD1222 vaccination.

The CDR3 is CASSLHMDSFYEQYF. The DNA sequence is given as TGTGCCAGCAGCCTACACATGGATTCCTTTTACGAGCAGTACTTC. The receptor chain draws on TRBV5-5 and TRBJ2-7; confidence is insufficient to name the D gene. V is pared back by 4 bases and J by 4 bases, with 18 bases lying between the germline termini. Taken from cysteine to phenylalanine, the CDR3 has 15 residues. The CDR3 DNA has 45 bases and is translated from base 1. The germline V gene (reference sequence) gives CDR1 as SGHKS and CDR2 as YYEKEE.